Below are 19 T cell receptor beta chains sequenced from a single sample in a study of T-cell reconstitution after alpha-beta-depleted transplantation in children. During its preparation, the TCRbeta library received unique molecular identifiers. TCRdb reanalysed the PCR reads using MiXCR and keeps one entry per CDR3 protein. Of hundreds of thousands of distinct CDR3 sequences listed, 16% were seen once; the top ten hold approximately 1%. The starting material was PBMCs from the stem cell graft donor, obtained from the stem cell graft. These receptors were obtained from a human donor who donated a stem cell graft to a child with acute myeloid leukemia.

The J gene is TRBJ2-2, the V gene TRBV28, with unresolved D. The V end lost 6 bases, the J end lost 1 base, and 12 bases lay between the germline ends. Germline V CDR1 and CDR2: MDHEN, SYDVKM. This CDR3 is built from 15 residues. The CDR3 reads CASSGILRNTGELFF. For the CDR3, the DNA is TGTGCCAGCAGCGGCATCTTACGGAACACCGGGGAGCTGTTTTTT.

Ten or more counts support this clonotype. The J gene is TRBJ2-7, the V gene TRBV12-3 or TRBV12-4; D may correspond to TRBD1 or TRBD2 (6 bases each). This CDR3 region has 14 residues. V lost 3 bases, J lost 1 base, and 10 bases lay in between. The CDR3 DNA reads TGTGCCAGCAGTTTTGGGGGGCAATCCTACGAGCAGTACTTC. Its protein is CASSFGGQSYEQYF.

This chain connects TRBV20-1 to TRBJ1-3; TRBD1 is a possible D gene (6 bases). The germline gives CDR1 DFQATT, CDR2 SNEGSKA (reference sequence). Trimming shortened V by 1 base and J by 4 bases, and 14 bases separated the two germline ends. The CDR3 has 15 amino acids. The CDR3 here is CSARGDRRAGNTIYF. The CDR3 coding sequence is TGCAGTGCTAGAGGCGACAGGCGAGCAGGAAACACCATATATTTT.

This rearrangement joins TRBV7-8 to TRBJ2-1, with 12 bases that match TRBD2. V shed 5 bases and J 8 bases; nucleotides not matched to a gene: 7. The CDR3 is 15 amino acids. Germline V gene lookup returns CDR1 SGHVS and CDR2 FQNEAQ. CDR3 coding DNA: TGTGCCAGCAGCACGACTAGCGGGGGATGGTATGAGCAGTTCTTC. It yields the protein CASSTTSGGWYEQFF.

This chain connects TRBV4-3 to TRBJ1-1; no clear D gene. The CDR3 is 15 amino acids. Looked up from germline, CDR1 is LGHNA and CDR2 is YSLEER. Trimming pared 0 bases from V and 0 bases from J, leaving 8 bases between. This chain's CDR3 is CASSQDVGMNTEAFF. The CDR3 bases are TGCGCCAGCAGCCAAGATGTGGGGATGAACACTGAAGCTTTCTTT.

This clonotype was seen many times. This chain connects TRBV20-1 to TRBJ2-3; D perhaps matches TRBD1 (6 bases). In germline, CDR1 is DFQATT, CDR2 SNEGSKA (reference sequence). This CDR3 has 13 amino acids. V was clipped by 1 base and J by 5 bases, with 10 bases between them. Here the CDR3 reads CSARAKGGDTQYF. Written as DNA, the CDR3 is TGCAGTGCTAGAGCGAAAGGGGGAGATACGCAGTATTTT.

This rearrangement joins TRBV12-3 or TRBV12-4 to TRBJ2-3; TRBD1 matches at 7 bases. Unmatched junction bases numbered 15, after V lost 6 bases and J lost 3 bases. This CDR3 region has 17 residues. DNA for the CDR3: TGTGCCAGCAGCCCCGGGTCCGCGACAGGGTGGACAGATACGCAGTATTTT. Its translation is CASSPGSATGWTDTQYF.

The chain joins TRBV6-4 to TRBJ2-7; the match to TRBD1 covers 9 bases. The CDR3 is 13 amino acids. The V gene end was trimmed by 5 bases and the J gene end by 9 bases; junction bases not matched to a gene: 8. Germline lookup yields CDR1 MRHNA and CDR2 SNTAGT. CDR3 amino acids: CASSPVTGGAQYF. DNA of the CDR3: TGTGCCAGCAGTCCGGTTACAGGGGGCGCGCAGTACTTC.

The chain employs TRBV24-1 and TRBJ2-4; 9 nucleotides line up with TRBD1. The CDR3 has 17 amino acids. Germline-derived CDR1 and CDR2 are KGHDR and SFDVKD. The trim removed 2 bases at V and 10 bases at J, leaving 14 bases unmatched. The CDR3 region has the DNA TGTGCCACCAGTGATTCGGGACAGGGAGGAGTGTGGGGAATTCAGTACTTC. It codes for CATSDSGQGGVWGIQYF.

This chain connects TRBV12-3 or TRBV12-4 to TRBJ1-2, with D unclear. V was pared by 5 bases and J by 7 bases, with 20 bases between. The length of the CDR3 is 15 residues. In DNA form, the CDR3 reads TGTGCCAGCAGTCTGGGGTCAACTAAGTTGGGTGGCTACACCTTC. Translating gives CASSLGSTKLGGYTF.

This clonotype has a count of ten or more. The chain joins TRBV9 to TRBJ2-1, with D perhaps matching TRBD2 (5 bases). The V and J ends lost 4 bases and 5 bases respectively, with 19 bases between them. This CDR3 contains 16 residues. Germline V gene data show CDR1 as SGDLS and CDR2 as YYNGEE. Here the CDR3 DNA reads TGTGCCAGCAGCTTCGTGGGCGGATCCGGGAACAATGAGCAGTTCTTC. Amino acids: CASSFVGGSGNNEQFF.

This clonotype was observed at least ten times. The J gene is TRBJ2-5, the V gene TRBV12-3 or TRBV12-4; TRBD2 matches 7 bases. With V trimmed by 3 bases and J by 1 base, 2 bases remained unmatched. CDR3 length equals 14 residues. Written as DNA, the CDR3 is TGTGCCAGCAGTTTGCCTAGCGGCCAAGAGACCCAGTACTTC. Translation: CASSLPSGQETQYF.

The chain carries TRBV4-1 and TRBJ1-2; D unresolved. The CDR3 consists of 16 residues. Trimming stripped 1 base from V and 5 bases from J, with 17 bases between. Germline V gene data show CDR1 as MGHRA and CDR2 as YSYEKL. The CDR3 DNA sequence: TGCGCCAGCAGCCAAGCCCTTAAAGTGGTGGGATATGGCTACACCTTC. Its protein is CASSQALKVVGYGYTF.

This clonotype was counted ten times or more. This chain joins TRBV6-5 and TRBJ1-4, with no clear D. This CDR3 region has 14 residues. The V end lost 8 bases, the J end lost 8 bases, and 18 bases lay between the germline ends. Per the germline V gene, CDR1 is MNHEY and CDR2 is SVGAGI. As DNA, the CDR3 is TGTGCCAGCGCAATTCAACCCGGTCGCGAAAAACTGTTTTTT. This encodes CASAIQPGREKLFF.

This chain joins TRBV6-5 and TRBJ1-2, with 8 bases identical to TRBD1. Germline CDR1 and CDR2: MNHEY and SVGAGI. The junction had 10 bases not matched to a gene; V was cut back by 4 bases and J by 3 bases. The CDR3 covers 16 residues. The CDR3 spells CASSSGLWTGYYGYTF. The CDR3 DNA reads as TGTGCCAGCAGTTCGGGATTATGGACAGGGTACTATGGCTACACCTTC.

This clonotype was seen a handful of times. J is TRBJ1-4 and V is TRBV27; 7 positions agree with TRBD1. Germline V gene data show CDR1 as MNHEY and CDR2 as SMNVEV (reference sequence). Germline trimming cut 5 bases from V and 3 bases from J; bases unmatched to any gene: 6. The CDR3 has 15 amino acids. CDR3 in DNA: TGTGCCAGCAGTCGGACAGGAGATGCTAATGAAAAACTGTTTTTT. This gives the protein CASSRTGDANEKLFF.

The J gene is TRBJ1-2, the V gene TRBV7-2; D unclear. V was trimmed by 3 bases and J by 2 bases, leaving 10 bases between them. The CDR3 runs to 14 residues. Germline V CDR1 and CDR2: SGHTA, FQGNSA. This CDR3 is CASSFLAVNYGYTF. The CDR3 nucleotides are TGTGCCAGCAGCTTTTTGGCGGTAAACTATGGCTACACCTTC.

This clonotype came up a few times. The V gene is TRBV20-1, the J gene TRBJ2-7, with D possibly being TRBD2 (5 bases). Trimming cost V 3 bases and J 2 bases, with 14 bases left between them. CDR3 length equals 14 residues. Germline V gene data show CDR1 as DFQATT and CDR2 as SNEGSKA (reference sequence). This chain's CDR3 is CSASNPALAYEQYV. In DNA, the CDR3 is TGCAGTGCTAGTAACCCGGCACTAGCCTACGAGCAGTACGTC.

This clonotype was observed many times. The V call is TRBV12-3 or TRBV12-4, the J call TRBJ2-2; D possibly uses TRBD1 or TRBD2 (5 bases each). The ends were cut back, 3 bases at V and 5 bases at J, with 10 bases in the middle. This CDR3 is 14 amino acids long. CDR3 region: CASSFSWGTGELFF. CDR3 DNA: TGTGCCAGCAGTTTTTCTTGGGGGACCGGGGAGCTGTTTTTT.